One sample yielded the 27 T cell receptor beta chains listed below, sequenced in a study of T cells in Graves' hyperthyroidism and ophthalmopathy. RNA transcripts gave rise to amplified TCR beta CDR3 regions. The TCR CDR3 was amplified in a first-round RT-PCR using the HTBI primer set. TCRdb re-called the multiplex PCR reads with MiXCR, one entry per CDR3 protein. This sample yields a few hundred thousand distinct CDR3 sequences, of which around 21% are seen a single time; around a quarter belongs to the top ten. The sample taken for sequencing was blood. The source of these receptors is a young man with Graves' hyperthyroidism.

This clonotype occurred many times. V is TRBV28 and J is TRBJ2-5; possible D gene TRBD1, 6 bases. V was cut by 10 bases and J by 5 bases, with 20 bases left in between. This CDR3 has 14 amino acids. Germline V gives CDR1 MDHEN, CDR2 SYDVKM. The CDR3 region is CATGGRGRWETQYF. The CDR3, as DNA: TGTGCCACCGGTGGCAGGGGTAGGTGGGAGACCCAGTACTTC. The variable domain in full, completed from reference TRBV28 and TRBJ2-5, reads DVKVTQSSRYLVKRTGEKVFLECVQDMDHENMFWYRQDPGLGLRLIYFSYDVKMKEKGDIPEGYSVSREKKERFSLILESASTNQTSMYLCATGGRGRWETQYFGPGTRLLVL.

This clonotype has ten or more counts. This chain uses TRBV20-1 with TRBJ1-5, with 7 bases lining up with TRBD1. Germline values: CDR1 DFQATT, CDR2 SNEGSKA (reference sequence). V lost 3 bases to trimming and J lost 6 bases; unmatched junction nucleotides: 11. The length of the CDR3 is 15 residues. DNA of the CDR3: TGCAGTGCTAGTCGCCCCCGACAGGGCCGTCAGCCCCAGCATTTT. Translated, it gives CSASRPRQGRQPQHF.

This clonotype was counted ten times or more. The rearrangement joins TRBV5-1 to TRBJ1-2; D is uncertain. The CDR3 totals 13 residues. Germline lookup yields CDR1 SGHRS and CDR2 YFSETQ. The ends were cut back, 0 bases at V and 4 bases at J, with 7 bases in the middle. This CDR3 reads CASSLADVYGYTF. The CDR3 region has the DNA TGCGCCAGCAGCTTGGCCGATGTCTATGGCTACACCTTC.

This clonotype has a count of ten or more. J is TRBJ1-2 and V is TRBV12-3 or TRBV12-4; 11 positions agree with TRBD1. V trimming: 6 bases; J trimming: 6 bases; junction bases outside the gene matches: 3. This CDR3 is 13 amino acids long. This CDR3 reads CASSRDRGDGYTF. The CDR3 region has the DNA TGTGCCAGCAGCCGGGACAGGGGGGATGGCTACACCTTC.

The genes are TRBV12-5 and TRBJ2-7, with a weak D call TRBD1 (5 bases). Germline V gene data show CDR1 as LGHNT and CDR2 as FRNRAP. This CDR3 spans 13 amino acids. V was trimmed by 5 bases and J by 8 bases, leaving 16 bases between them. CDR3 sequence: CASGRQGPYKQYF. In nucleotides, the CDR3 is TGTGCTAGTGGTCGCCAGGGTCCGTACAAGCAGTACTTC.

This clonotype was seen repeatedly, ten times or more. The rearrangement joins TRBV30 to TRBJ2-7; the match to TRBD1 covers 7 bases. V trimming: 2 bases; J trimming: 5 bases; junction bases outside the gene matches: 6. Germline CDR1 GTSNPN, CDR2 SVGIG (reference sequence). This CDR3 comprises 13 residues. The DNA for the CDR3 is TGTGCCTGGAGTAGACAGGGTTCGAACGAGCAGTACTTC. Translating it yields CAWSRQGSNEQYF.

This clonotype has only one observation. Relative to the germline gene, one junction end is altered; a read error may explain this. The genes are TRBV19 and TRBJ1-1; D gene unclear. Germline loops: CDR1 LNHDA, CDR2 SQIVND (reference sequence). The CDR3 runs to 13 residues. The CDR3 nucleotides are TGTGCCAGTAGTTCAGTGGGGAACACTGAAGCTTGCTTT. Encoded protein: CASSSVGNTEACF.

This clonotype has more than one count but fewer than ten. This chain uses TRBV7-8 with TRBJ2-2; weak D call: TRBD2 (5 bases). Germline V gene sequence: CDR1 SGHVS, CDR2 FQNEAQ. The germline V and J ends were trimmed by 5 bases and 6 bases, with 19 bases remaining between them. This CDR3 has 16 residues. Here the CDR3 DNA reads TGTGCCAGCAGCCCCCAGAGGGCCCCCGGTCCCGGGGAGCTGTTTTTT. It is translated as CASSPQRAPGPGELFF.

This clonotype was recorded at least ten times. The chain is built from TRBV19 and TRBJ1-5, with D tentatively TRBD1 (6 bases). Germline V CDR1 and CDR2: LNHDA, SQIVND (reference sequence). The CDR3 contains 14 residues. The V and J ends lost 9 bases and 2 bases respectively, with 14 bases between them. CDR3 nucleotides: TGTGCCAGGAACTTCTCAGGGGGCAATCAGCCCCAGCATTTT. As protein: CARNFSGGNQPQHF.

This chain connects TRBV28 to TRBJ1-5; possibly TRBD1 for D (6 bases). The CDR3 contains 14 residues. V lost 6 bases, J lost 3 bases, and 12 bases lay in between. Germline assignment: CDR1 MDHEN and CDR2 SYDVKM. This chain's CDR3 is CASSRDTSNQPQHF. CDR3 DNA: TGTGCCAGCAGCCGGGACACGTCCAATCAGCCCCAGCATTTT. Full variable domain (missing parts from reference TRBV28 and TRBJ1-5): DVKVTQSSRYLVKRTGEKVFLECVQDMDHENMFWYRQDPGLGLRLIYFSYDVKMKEKGDIPEGYSVSREKKERFSLILESASTNQTSMYLCASSRDTSNQPQHFGDGTRLSIL.

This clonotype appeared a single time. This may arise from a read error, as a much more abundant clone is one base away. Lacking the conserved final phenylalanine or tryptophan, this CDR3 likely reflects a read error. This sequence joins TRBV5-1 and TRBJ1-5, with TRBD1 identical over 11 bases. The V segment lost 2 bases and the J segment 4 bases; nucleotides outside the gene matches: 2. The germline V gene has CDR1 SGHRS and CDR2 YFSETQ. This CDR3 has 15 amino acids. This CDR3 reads CASSFGDRGNQPQHS. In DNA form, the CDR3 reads TGCGCCAGCAGCTTTGGGGACAGGGGGAATCAGCCCCAGCATTCT.

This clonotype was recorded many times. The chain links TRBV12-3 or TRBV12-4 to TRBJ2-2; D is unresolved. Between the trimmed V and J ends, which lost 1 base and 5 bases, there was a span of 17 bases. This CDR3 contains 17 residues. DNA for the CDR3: TGTGCCAGCAGTTTAGGGAACAGAGTTTATAGGACCGGGGAGCTGTTTTTT. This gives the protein CASSLGNRVYRTGELFF.

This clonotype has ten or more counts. The CDR3 spells CASSSTGSEETQYF. CDR3 in DNA: TGTGCCAGCAGCTCTACAGGGTCGGAAGAGACCCAGTACTTC. The chain links TRBV11-2 to TRBJ2-5; a possible D gene is TRBD1 (6 bases). Trimming removed 4 bases at V and 3 bases at J, with 12 bases between. CDR3 length equals 14 residues. Germline lookup yields CDR1 SGHAT and CDR2 FQNNGV. The entire variable domain, with the rest obtained from reference TRBV11-2 and TRBJ2-5, is as follows: EAGVAQSPRYKIIEKRQSVAFWCNPISGHATLYWYQQILGQGPKLLIQFQNNGVVDDSQLPKDRFSAERLKGVDSTLKIQPAKLEDSAVYLCASSSTGSEETQYFGPGTRLLVL.

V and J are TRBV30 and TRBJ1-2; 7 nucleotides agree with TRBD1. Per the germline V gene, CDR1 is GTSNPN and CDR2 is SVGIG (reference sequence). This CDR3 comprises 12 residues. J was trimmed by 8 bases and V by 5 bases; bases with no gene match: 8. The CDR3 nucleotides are TGTGCCTGGCTACCAGGACAGGAGGGCTACACCTTC. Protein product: CAWLPGQEGYTF.

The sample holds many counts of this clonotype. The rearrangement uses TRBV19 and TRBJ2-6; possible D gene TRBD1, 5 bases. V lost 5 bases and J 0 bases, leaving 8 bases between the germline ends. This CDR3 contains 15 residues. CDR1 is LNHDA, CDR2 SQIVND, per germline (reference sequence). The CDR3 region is CASSVTGSGANVLTF. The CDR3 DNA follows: TGTGCCAGTAGTGTTACAGGCTCTGGGGCCAACGTCCTGACTTTC.

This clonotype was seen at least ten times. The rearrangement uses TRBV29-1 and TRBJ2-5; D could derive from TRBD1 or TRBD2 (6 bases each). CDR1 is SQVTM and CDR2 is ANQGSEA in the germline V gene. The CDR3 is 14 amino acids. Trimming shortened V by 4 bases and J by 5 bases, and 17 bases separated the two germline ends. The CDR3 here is CSVVGGGGEETQYF. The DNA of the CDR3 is TGCAGCGTTGTTGGTGGAGGGGGTGAGGAGACCCAGTACTTC. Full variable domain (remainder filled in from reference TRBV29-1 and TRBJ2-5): SAVISQKPSRDICQRGTSLTIQCQVDSQVTMMFWYRQQPGQSLTLIATANQGSEATYESGFVIDKFPISRPNLTFSTLTVSNMSPEDSSIYLCSVVGGGGEETQYFGPGTRLLVL.

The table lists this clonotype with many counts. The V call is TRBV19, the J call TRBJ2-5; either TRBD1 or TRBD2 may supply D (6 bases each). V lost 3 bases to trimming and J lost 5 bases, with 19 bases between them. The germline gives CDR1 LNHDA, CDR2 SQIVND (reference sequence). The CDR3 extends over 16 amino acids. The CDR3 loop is CASSIGGITQGETQYF. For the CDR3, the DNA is TGTGCCAGTAGTATTGGCGGGATAACCCAGGGGGAGACCCAGTACTTC.

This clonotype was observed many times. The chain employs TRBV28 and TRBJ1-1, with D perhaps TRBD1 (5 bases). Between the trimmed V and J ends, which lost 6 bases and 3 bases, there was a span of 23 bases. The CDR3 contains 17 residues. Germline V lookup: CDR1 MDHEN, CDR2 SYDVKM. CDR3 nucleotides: TGTGCCAGCAGCCTAGGGCTGACAGAGGGGACTGACACTGAAGCTTTCTTT. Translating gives CASSLGLTEGTDTEAFF.

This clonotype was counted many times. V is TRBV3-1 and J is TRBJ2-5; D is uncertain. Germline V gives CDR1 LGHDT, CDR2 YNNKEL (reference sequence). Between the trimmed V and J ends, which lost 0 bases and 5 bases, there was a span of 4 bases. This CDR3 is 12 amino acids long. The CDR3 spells CASSQDSETQYF. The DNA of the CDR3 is TGTGCCAGCAGCCAAGATTCGGAGACCCAGTACTTC.

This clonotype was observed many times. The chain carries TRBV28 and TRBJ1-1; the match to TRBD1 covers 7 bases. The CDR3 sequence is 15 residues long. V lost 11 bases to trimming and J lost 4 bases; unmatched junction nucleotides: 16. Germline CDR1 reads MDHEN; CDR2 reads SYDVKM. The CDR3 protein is CAGLRDRGSRTEAFF. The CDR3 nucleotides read TGTGCCGGGCTCCGGGACAGAGGGAGTCGCACTGAAGCTTTCTTT.

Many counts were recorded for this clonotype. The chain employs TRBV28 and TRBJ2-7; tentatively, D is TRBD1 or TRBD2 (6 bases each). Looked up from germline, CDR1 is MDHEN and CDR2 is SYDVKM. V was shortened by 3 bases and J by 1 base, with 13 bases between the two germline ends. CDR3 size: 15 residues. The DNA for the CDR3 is TGTGCCAGCAGTTTGGGCGGGACACTATCCTACGAGCAGTACTTC. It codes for CASSLGGTLSYEQYF.

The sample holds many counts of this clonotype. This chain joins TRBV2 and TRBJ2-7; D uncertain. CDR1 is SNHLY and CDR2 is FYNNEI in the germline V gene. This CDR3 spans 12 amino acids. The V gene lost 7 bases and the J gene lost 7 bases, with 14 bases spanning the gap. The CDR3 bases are TGTGCCAGCATGATAGTTCAGAGGGAGCAGTACTTC. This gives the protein CASMIVQREQYF.

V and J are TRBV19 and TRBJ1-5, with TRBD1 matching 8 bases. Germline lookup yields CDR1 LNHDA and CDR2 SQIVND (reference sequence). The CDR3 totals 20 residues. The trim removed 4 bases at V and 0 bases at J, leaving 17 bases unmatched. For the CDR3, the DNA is TGTGCCAGTAGTACTTCAAGACAGGGGAACCGACTACATAGCAATCAGCCCCAGCATTTT. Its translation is CASSTSRQGNRLHSNQPQHF. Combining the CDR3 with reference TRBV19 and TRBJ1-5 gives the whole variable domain DGGITQSPKYLFRKEGQNVTLSCEQNLNHDAMYWYRQDPGQGLRLIYYSQIVNDFQKGDIAEGYSVSREKKESFPLTVTSAQKNPTAFYLCASSTSRQGNRLHSNQPQHFGDGTRLSIL.

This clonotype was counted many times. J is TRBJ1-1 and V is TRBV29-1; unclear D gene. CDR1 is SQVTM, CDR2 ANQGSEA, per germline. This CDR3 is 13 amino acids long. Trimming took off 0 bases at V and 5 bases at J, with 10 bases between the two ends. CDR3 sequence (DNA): TGCAGCGTTGAAGATAAATTAGGGACTGAAGCTTTCTTT. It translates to CSVEDKLGTEAFF.

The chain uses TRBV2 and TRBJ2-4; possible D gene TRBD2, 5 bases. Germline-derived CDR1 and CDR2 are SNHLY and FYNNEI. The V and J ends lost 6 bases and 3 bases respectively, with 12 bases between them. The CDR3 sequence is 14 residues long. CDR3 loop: CASRGVSGKNIQYF. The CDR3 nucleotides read TGTGCCAGCAGAGGAGTGAGCGGCAAAAACATTCAGTACTTC.

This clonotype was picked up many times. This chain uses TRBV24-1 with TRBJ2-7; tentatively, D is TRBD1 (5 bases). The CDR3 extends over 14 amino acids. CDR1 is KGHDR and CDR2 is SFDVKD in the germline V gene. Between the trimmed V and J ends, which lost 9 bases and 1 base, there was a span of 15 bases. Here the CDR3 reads CATLGHLISYEQYF. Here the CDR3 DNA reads TGTGCCACCTTGGGGCATCTGATTTCCTACGAGCAGTACTTC.

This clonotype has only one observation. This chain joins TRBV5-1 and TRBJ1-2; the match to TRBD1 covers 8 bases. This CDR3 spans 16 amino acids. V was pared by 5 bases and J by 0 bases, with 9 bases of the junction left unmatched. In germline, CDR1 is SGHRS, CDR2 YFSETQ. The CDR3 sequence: CASRSGQVSTNYGYTF. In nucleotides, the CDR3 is TGCGCCAGCAGATCGGGACAGGTTTCTACTAACTATGGCTACACCTTC.